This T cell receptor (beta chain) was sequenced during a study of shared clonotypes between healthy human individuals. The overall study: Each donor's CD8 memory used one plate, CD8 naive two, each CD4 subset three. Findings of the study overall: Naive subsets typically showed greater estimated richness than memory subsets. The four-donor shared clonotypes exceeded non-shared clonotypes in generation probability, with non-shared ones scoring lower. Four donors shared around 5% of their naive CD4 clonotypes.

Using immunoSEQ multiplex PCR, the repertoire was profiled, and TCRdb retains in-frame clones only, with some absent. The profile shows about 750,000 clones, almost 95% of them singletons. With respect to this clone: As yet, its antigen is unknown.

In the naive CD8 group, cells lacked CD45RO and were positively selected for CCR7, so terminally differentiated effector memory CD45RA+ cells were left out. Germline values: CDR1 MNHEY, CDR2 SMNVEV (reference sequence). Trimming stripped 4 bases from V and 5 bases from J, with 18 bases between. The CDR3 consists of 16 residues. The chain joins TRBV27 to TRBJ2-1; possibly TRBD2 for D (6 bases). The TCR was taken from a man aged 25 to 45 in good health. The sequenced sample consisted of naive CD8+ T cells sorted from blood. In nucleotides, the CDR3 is TGTGCCAGCAGTTCGGGACTGTTAATTATAAACAATGAGCAGTTCTTC. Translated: CASSSGLLIINNEQFF.